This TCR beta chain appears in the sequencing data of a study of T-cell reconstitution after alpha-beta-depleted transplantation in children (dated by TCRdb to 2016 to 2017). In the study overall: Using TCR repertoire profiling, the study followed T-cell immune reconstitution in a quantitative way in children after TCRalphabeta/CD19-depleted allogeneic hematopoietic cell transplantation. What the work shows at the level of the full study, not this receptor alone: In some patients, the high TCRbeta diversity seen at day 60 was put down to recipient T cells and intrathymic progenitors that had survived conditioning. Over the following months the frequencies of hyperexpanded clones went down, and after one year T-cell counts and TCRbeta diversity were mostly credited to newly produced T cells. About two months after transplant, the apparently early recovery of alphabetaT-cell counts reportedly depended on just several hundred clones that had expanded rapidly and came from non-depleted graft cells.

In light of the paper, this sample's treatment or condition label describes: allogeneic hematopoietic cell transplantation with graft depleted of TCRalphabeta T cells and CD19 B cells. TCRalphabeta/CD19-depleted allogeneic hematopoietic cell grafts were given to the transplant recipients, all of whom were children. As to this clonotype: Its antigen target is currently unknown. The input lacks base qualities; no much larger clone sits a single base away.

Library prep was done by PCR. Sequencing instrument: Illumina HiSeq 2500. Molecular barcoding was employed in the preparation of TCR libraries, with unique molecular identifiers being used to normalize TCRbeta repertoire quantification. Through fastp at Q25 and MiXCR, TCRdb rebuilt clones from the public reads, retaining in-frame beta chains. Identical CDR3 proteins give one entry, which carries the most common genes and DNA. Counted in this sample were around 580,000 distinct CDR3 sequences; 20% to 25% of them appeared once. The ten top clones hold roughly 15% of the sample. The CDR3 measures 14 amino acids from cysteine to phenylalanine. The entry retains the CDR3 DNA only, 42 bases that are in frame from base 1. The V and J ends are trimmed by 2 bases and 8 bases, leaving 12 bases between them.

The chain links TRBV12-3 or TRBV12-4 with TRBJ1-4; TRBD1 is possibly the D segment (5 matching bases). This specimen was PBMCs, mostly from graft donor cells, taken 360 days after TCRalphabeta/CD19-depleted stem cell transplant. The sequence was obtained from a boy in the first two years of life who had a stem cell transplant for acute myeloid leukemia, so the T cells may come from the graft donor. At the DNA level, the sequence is TGTGCCAGCAGTTTAAGGGGAGGATGGGAAAAACTGTTTTTT. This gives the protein CASSLRGGWEKLFF.